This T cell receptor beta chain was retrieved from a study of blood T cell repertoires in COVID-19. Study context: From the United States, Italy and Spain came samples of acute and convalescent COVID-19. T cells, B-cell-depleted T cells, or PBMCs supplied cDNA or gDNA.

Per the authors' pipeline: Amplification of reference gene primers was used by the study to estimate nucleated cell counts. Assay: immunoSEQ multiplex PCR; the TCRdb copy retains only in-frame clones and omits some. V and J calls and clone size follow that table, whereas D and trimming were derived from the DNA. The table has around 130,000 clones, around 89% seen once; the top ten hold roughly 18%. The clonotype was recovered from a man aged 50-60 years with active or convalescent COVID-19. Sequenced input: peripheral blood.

CDR3 protein: CASTQRTGGNSPLHF. DNA of the CDR3: TGCGCCAGCACCCAAAGGACAGGGGGTAATTCACCCCTCCACTTT. This chain links TRBV10-2 with TRBJ1-6; 10 nucleotides line up with TRBD1. This CDR3 is 15 amino acids long. V lost 7 bases to trimming and J lost 6 bases; unmatched junction nucleotides: 6. Looked up from germline, CDR1 is WSHSY and CDR2 is SAAADI.